This entry lists 27 T cell receptor beta chains sequenced from one sample in a study of CD8 T cells in Susac syndrome (dated by TCRdb to between 2019 and 2020). Library preparation employed the immunoSEQ multiplex PCR assay. RNA was extracted using the RNeasy kit, and roughly 0.5 to 1 ug of the RNA was reverse transcribed with random hexamers. In-frame beta chains were kept once TCRdb had trimmed the public reads at Q25 with fastp and called clones with MiXCR. CDR3 protein duplicates are merged, each entry listing the most common genes and DNA. This sample holds around 190,000 distinct CDR3 sequences; approximately 93% were observed only once. The ten largest make up around 0.1% of the sample. The sequenced material came from CD4+ T cells from PBMCs. The receptor set was obtained from a human donor in good health.

The sample holds one count of this clonotype. The chain uses TRBV20-1 and TRBJ2-7, with D maybe TRBD1 (5 bases). Deletions cut 2 bases from V and 0 bases from J, with 17 bases between. CDR3 length equals 16 residues. Germline CDR1 is DFQATT and CDR2 is SNEGSKA (reference sequence). In DNA, the CDR3 is TGCAGTGCTAGAATAAAGACAGACTGGAGCTCCTACGAGCAGTACGTC. This translates into CSARIKTDWSSYEQYV.

This chain connects TRBV29-1 to TRBJ2-7; 9 bases are a match to TRBD1. CDR3 length equals 11 residues. The germline V gene has CDR1 SQVTM and CDR2 ANQGSEA. Germline trimming cut 7 bases from V and 5 bases from J; bases unmatched to any gene: 3. The CDR3 bases are TGCAGCGCGACAGGGGGAAACGAGCAGTACTTC. Its protein product is CSATGGNEQYF.

The chain couples TRBV14 to TRBJ1-3; D not certain. CDR3 length equals 12 residues. V was trimmed by 3 bases and J by 4 bases, leaving 4 bases between them. Germline-derived CDR1 and CDR2 are SGHDN and FVKESK. DNA for the CDR3: TGTGCCAGCAGCCAGTCCGGAAACACCATATATTTT. Its translation: CASSQSGNTIYF.

This clonotype has just a few counts. This chain joins TRBV27 and TRBJ2-7, with a possible D match to TRBD2 (5 bases). CDR1 and CDR2 from the germline V gene are MNHEY and SMNVEV (reference sequence). Trimming shortened V by 4 bases and J by 6 bases, and 10 bases separated the two germline ends. This CDR3 has 12 residues. The CDR3 DNA follows: TGTGCCAGCAGTTCCTCGGACTGCGAGCAGTACGTC. Amino acid sequence: CASSSSDCEQYV.

CDR3 nucleotide sequence: TGTGCCAGCAGCGTAGGTGTAACAGCGAACACCGGGGAGCTGTTTTTT. Translated: CASSVGVTANTGELFF. The V gene is TRBV9, the J gene TRBJ2-2, with unresolved D. The germline V gene encodes CDR1 SGDLS and CDR2 YYNGEE. Trimming removed 0 bases from V and 0 bases from J, with 9 bases in between. The CDR3 runs 16 residues.

CDR3 sequence (DNA): TGCGCCAGCAGCTTTAACAGTCGCTCCTACGAGCAGTACTTC. Translated, it gives CASSFNSRSYEQYF. The chain employs TRBV5-1 and TRBJ2-7; D gene uncertain. Trimming stripped 2 bases from V and 0 bases from J, with 9 bases between. The germline gives CDR1 SGHRS, CDR2 YFSETQ. This CDR3 has 14 amino acids.

The V call is TRBV30, the J call TRBJ1-2; TRBD1 is a possible D gene (6 bases). This CDR3 has 14 amino acids. Trimming cost V 1 base and J 6 bases, with 15 bases left between them. Germline CDR1 and CDR2: GTSNPN and SVGIG (reference sequence). CDR3 amino acids: CAWSEVQGNNGYTF. As DNA, the CDR3 is TGTGCCTGGAGTGAGGTGCAGGGGAACAATGGCTACACCTTC.

The chain couples TRBV30 to TRBJ1-1; D unclear. With 0 bases removed from V and 0 bases from J, the gap between germline ends came to 17 bases. Germline V CDR1 and CDR2: GTSNPN, SVGIG (reference sequence). The CDR3 covers 17 residues. The CDR3 DNA reads as TGTGCCTGGAGTGTTGGGTTTGGGCGACGGCTGAACACTGAAGCTTTCTTT. Translating it yields CAWSVGFGRRLNTEAFF.

In DNA form, the CDR3 reads TGTGCCAGCAGTATTTCAGGTCCACAAGAGACCCAGTACTTC. Residues: CASSISGPQETQYF. The rearrangement joins TRBV12-3 or TRBV12-4 to TRBJ2-5; D gene ambiguous. CDR3 length: 14 amino acids. The ends were cut back, 5 bases at V and 2 bases at J, with 12 bases in the middle.

The chain is built from TRBV5-1 and TRBJ2-5; 8 nucleotides match TRBD1. The V gene's germline CDR1 is SGHRS and CDR2 YFSETQ. The CDR3 is made up of 17 amino acids. The V and J ends lost 4 bases and 3 bases, in that order; junction bases with no gene match: 14. Written as DNA, the CDR3 is TGCGCCAGCAGCCCTGGGGAGCGGACAGGGCAGAAAGAGACCCAGTACTTC. Its translation is CASSPGERTGQKETQYF.

The CDR3 spells CATRPLAKNIQYF. The CDR3 DNA follows: TGTGCCACCCGACCCCTAGCCAAAAACATTCAGTACTTC. The gene calls are TRBV10-3 and TRBJ2-4; D remains unclear. The germline gives CDR1 ENHRY, CDR2 SYGVKD. This CDR3 is built from 13 residues. Trimming stripped 10 bases from V and 0 bases from J, with 10 bases between.

The rearrangement uses TRBV12-3 or TRBV12-4 and TRBJ2-7, with 10 positions matching TRBD1. The trim removed 3 bases at V and 7 bases at J, leaving 12 bases unmatched. There are 16 residues in the CDR3. The CDR3 DNA follows: TGTGCCAGCAGTTTTACCTCCGGGACAGGGGTTGGGGAGCAGTACGTC. Translation gives CASSFTSGTGVGEQYV.

V usage is TRBV5-1 and J usage is TRBJ1-1; no reliable D call. The CDR3 runs to 13 residues. Germline CDR1 and CDR2: SGHRS and YFSETQ. V lost 4 bases and J lost 3, with 10 bases in between. DNA of the CDR3: TGCGCCAGCAGCAGGCAGGCTCACACTGAAGCTTTCTTT. This codes for CASSRQAHTEAFF.

The J gene is TRBJ1-2, the V gene TRBV11-2; a weak D match, TRBD1 (6 bases). The CDR3 covers 18 residues. V was clipped by 1 base and J by 2 bases, with 20 bases between them. CDR1 is SGHAT, CDR2 FQNNGV, per germline. Here the CDR3 DNA reads TGTGCCAGCAGCTTAGGGCGACAGGCCGGAACCTTCAACTATGGCTACACCTTC. Residues: CASSLGRQAGTFNYGYTF.

This chain connects TRBV5-6 to TRBJ2-5; 9 positions match TRBD2. Germline CDR1 and CDR2: SGHDT and YYEEEE. The CDR3 runs 15 residues. J lost 0 bases, V lost 4 bases, and 4 bases had no gene match. CDR3 residues: CASSRGGAYQETQYF. The CDR3 bases are TGTGCCAGCAGCCGCGGGGGGGCCTACCAAGAGACCCAGTACTTC.

This clonotype was seen a handful of times. The chain recombines TRBV7-2 with TRBJ1-2; tentatively, D is TRBD1 (5 bases). Trimming cost V 5 bases and J 6 bases, with 13 bases left between them. Germline loops: CDR1 SGHTA, CDR2 FQGNSA. This CDR3 is built from 13 residues. CDR3: CASSRRGFDGYTF. The CDR3 nucleotides are TGTGCCAGCAGCCGGCGGGGGTTCGATGGCTACACCTTC.

This clonotype was observed once. The rearrangement links TRBV29-1 to TRBJ2-6; D not certain. Germline CDR1 and CDR2: SQVTM and ANQGSEA. The CDR3 has 12 residues. Trimming removed 3 bases at V and 4 bases at J, with 4 bases between. The CDR3 loop is CSVDQGANVLTF. The CDR3 DNA sequence: TGCAGCGTTGATCAAGGGGCCAACGTCCTGACTTTC.

V and J are TRBV20-1 and TRBJ2-1; 9 bases line up with TRBD1. The V segment lost 3 bases and the J segment 12 bases; nucleotides outside the gene matches: 6. The CDR3 runs to 12 residues. The V gene's germline CDR1 is DFQATT and CDR2 SNEGSKA (reference sequence). CDR3 DNA sequence: TGCAGTGCTAGGGCACAGGGGGCCTTGCAGTTCTTC. This sequence encodes CSARAQGALQFF.

This clonotype occurred once. This sequence joins TRBV24-1 and TRBJ1-4, with D perhaps matching TRBD1 (5 bases). Trimming took 4 bases from V and 5 from J, leaving 13 bases between them. From germline, CDR1 is KGHDR and CDR2 SFDVKD. This CDR3 is built from 15 residues. CDR3 region: CATSDRDPGNEKLFF. In nucleotides, the CDR3 is TGTGCCACCAGTGACCGGGACCCGGGGAATGAAAAACTGTTTTTT.

V and J are TRBV2 and TRBJ2-7; D is unclear. The CDR3 loop spans 11 amino acids. CDR1 and CDR2 (germline): SNHLY, FYNNEI. V was cut by 4 bases and J by 7 bases, with 8 bases left in between. The CDR3 DNA follows: TGTGCCAGCAGTGTTGGCAGGGAGCAGTACGTC. Encoded protein: CASSVGREQYV.

This clonotype occurred once. The chain employs TRBV5-1 and TRBJ1-1; 9 bases are shared with TRBD1. Germline CDR1 and CDR2: SGHRS and YFSETQ. Trimming at V came to 4 bases and at J to 5 bases, leaving 9 bases not matched to a gene. The CDR3 is made up of 15 amino acids. The CDR3 DNA is TGCGCCAGCAGCGAATACAGGGGGCAACAAACTGAAGCTTTCTTT. Encoded protein: CASSEYRGQQTEAFF.

V and J are TRBV7-2 and TRBJ1-1; D is uncertain. The CDR3 totals 14 residues. Trimming shortened V by 1 base and J by 1 base, and 7 bases separated the two germline ends. From germline, CDR1 is SGHTA and CDR2 FQGNSA. In DNA form, the CDR3 reads TGTGCCAGCAGCTTAGGACATACGAACACTGAAGCTTTCTTT. Its translation is CASSLGHTNTEAFF. Full variable domain (remainder filled in from reference TRBV7-2 and TRBJ1-1): GAGVSQSPSNKVTEKGKDVELRCDPISGHTALYWYRQSLGQGLEFLIYFQGNSAPDKSGLPSDRFSAERTGGSVSTLTIQRTQQEDSAVYLCASSLGHTNTEAFFGQGTRLTVV.

The chain is built from TRBV20-1 and TRBJ2-1; 7 bases fit TRBD2. The length of the CDR3 is 15 residues. V shed 2 bases, J shed 2 bases, and the junction held 6 bases outside the gene matches. From germline, CDR1 is DFQATT and CDR2 SNEGSKA (reference sequence). CDR3 DNA: TGCAGTGCTAGACCCCAGCGGGGCGCCTACAATGAGCAGTTCTTC. Protein: CSARPQRGAYNEQFF.

This clonotype was seen once. This rearrangement joins TRBV20-1 to TRBJ1-2, with D unresolved. The CDR3 runs to 14 residues. Germline lookup yields CDR1 DFQATT and CDR2 SNEGSKA (reference sequence). The ends were cut back, 4 bases at V and 4 bases at J, with 16 bases in the middle. The CDR3 loop is CSANPTLRGYGYTF. In DNA, the CDR3 is TGCAGTGCTAACCCCACGCTACGGGGCTATGGCTACACCTTC.

The chain couples TRBV29-1 to TRBJ1-1; TRBD1 is a possible D gene (6 bases). The CDR3 is 15 amino acids. Germline V gene sequence: CDR1 SQVTM, CDR2 ANQGSEA. V dropped 3 bases and J dropped 2 bases, with 16 bases sitting between them. The CDR3 coding sequence is TGCAGCGTTGAGGGGTGGGGGGGCGCAAACACTGAAGCTTTCTTT. Its translation: CSVEGWGGANTEAFF.

The table lists this clonotype with a count of one. V usage is TRBV27 and J usage is TRBJ1-2; 9 positions agree with TRBD1. The germline CDR1 and CDR2 sequences are MNHEY and SMNVEV (reference sequence). This CDR3 region has 17 residues. Unmatched junction bases numbered 10, after V lost 4 bases and J lost 1 base. CDR3 nucleotides: TGTGCCAGCAGTTCGACACATTTGACAGGGGGTAACTATGGCTACACCTTC. It yields the protein CASSSTHLTGGNYGYTF.

In nucleotides, the CDR3 is TGCAGTGCTAGAGATCGAGGGGGGACGGATACGCAGTATTTT. Amino acids: CSARDRGGTDTQYF. The chain joins TRBV20-1 to TRBJ2-3, with D perhaps assigned TRBD1 or TRBD2 (6 bases each). The CDR3 loop spans 14 amino acids. The V and J ends lost 0 bases and 6 bases respectively, with 13 bases between them. The germline V gene has CDR1 DFQATT and CDR2 SNEGSKA (reference sequence).